The clone carrying this TCR beta chain was seen ten or more times. Its antigen is still unknown. The record originates from a study of T cells in Graves' hyperthyroidism and ophthalmopathy. Study-level information: Once the initial diagnosis was made, peripheral blood was obtained before any treatment. The study's findings and limits: Most clonotypes that expanded in the thyroid above 0.001 also showed up in blood.

Researchers took RNA transcripts and amplified the TCR beta CDR3 regions from them. Initially, a first-round RT-PCR of the TCR CDR3 employed the HTBI primer set. MiXCR, applied by TCRdb to the multiplex PCR reads, yields one record per CDR3 protein. The repertoire has under 400,000 distinct CDR3 sequences, around a sixth of them found once; the top ten carry under 55%. If no ophthalmopathy progression occurred within 18 months, Graves' hyperthyroidism was stable. For the diagnoses, clinical symptoms, serum thyroxine and TRAb, thyroid ultrasound and orbital computed tomography were used. The length of the CDR3 is 13 residues. Deletions cut 5 bases from V and 5 bases from J, with 12 bases between. Looked up from germline, CDR1 is MDHEN and CDR2 is SYDVKM.

The sequence derives from a woman between 45 and 65 years old with Graves' hyperthyroidism. The specimen sequenced was blood. The genes are TRBV28 and TRBJ1-2; D not certain. In DNA, the CDR3 is TGTGCCAGCAGTCCGCCGGACTGGTATGGCTACACCTTC. It specifies CASSPPDWYGYTF.